A selection of T cell receptor beta chains follows, all from one sample in a study of shared clonotypes between healthy human individuals. This table comes from immunoSEQ multiplex PCR, and its TCRdb copy is limited to in-frame clones, with some not included. The data contain hundreds of thousands of clones, about 95% of them seen just once; the ten biggest clones take up approximately 0.1%. The sequencing sample was made of naive CD8+ T cells sorted from blood. Receptors were obtained from a woman in her 30s in good health. CDR3s include the opening cysteine and the closing phenylalanine or tryptophan. The D gene is left open where the match is weak. For some rows the clone size is stated as once, few or many, or as a class when expanded; others skip it.

abundance: .
d_gene: .
v_gene: TRBV27
j_gene: TRBJ2-1
CDR3nt: TGTGCCAGCAGTCCCTCTAGATACAATGAGCAGTTCTTC
CDR3aa: CASSPSRYNEQFF

abundance: once
d_gene: .
v_gene: TRBV5-4
j_gene: TRBJ2-3
CDR3nt: TGTGCCAGCAGCTTGAGGGCAGATACGCAGTATTTT
CDR3aa: CASSLRADTQYF

abundance: few
d_gene: TRBD1
v_gene: TRBV19
j_gene: TRBJ1-5
CDR3nt: TGTGCCAGTAGTATCCGGGACAGGGGACAGCCCCAGCATTTT
CDR3aa: CASSIRDRGQPQHF

abundance: .
d_gene: .
v_gene: TRBV4-1
j_gene: TRBJ1-3
CDR3nt: TGCGCCAGCAGCCAAGATCTGAACTCTGGAAACACCATATATTTT
CDR3aa: CASSQDLNSGNTIYF

abundance: once
d_gene: .
v_gene: TRBV12-5
j_gene: TRBJ2-3
CDR3nt: TGTGCTAGTGGTTTGGGACTCATCACAGATACGCAGTATTTT
CDR3aa: CASGLGLITDTQYF

abundance: .
d_gene: .
v_gene: TRBV11-2
j_gene: TRBJ2-3
CDR3nt: TGTGCCAGCAGCTTACTGGAGCGCTACACAGATACGCAGTATTTT
CDR3aa: CASSLLERYTDTQYF

abundance: .
d_gene: TRBD2
v_gene: TRBV7-9
j_gene: TRBJ2-1
CDR3nt: TGTGCCAGCAGGCAGACTAGCGGGCCTACCAATGAGCAGTTCTTC
CDR3aa: CASRQTSGPTNEQFF

abundance: .
d_gene: .
v_gene: TRBV29-1
j_gene: TRBJ2-3
CDR3nt: TGCAGCGTTGAAGGTTGGGACCCCCGGGATACGCAGTATTTT
CDR3aa: CSVEGWDPRDTQYF

abundance: .
d_gene: TRBD1
v_gene: TRBV9
j_gene: TRBJ2-7
CDR3nt: TGTGCCAGCAGCCCGGGGACAGGGCGCGAGCAGTACTTC
CDR3aa: CASSPGTGREQYF

abundance: .
d_gene: TRBD1
v_gene: TRBV28
j_gene: TRBJ2-7
CDR3nt: TGTGCCAGCAGGAGTGACAGGGGGCGAAACGAGCAGTACTTC
CDR3aa: CASRSDRGRNEQYF

abundance: .
d_gene: TRBD2
v_gene: TRBV11-2
j_gene: TRBJ2-7
CDR3nt: TGTGCCAGCAGCTATAGCGGGACCCCGGACGAGCAGTACTTC
CDR3aa: CASSYSGTPDEQYF

abundance: .
d_gene: .
v_gene: TRBV13
j_gene: TRBJ2-1
CDR3nt: TGTGCCAGCAGCAACTCCCCAGAGTACAATGAGCAGTTCTTC
CDR3aa: CASSNSPEYNEQFF

abundance: .
d_gene: TRBD1
v_gene: TRBV10-2
j_gene: TRBJ2-1
CDR3nt: TGCGCCAGCAGTGAGCCAAAAGGACAGGGGTCCCCCTACAATGAGCAGTTCTTC
CDR3aa: CASSEPKGQGSPYNEQFF

abundance: .
d_gene: TRBD2
v_gene: TRBV29-1
j_gene: TRBJ2-2
CDR3nt: TGCAGCGTTGAGTCAGTAGCGGGAGGGATCGGCACCGGGGAGCTGTTTTTT
CDR3aa: CSVESVAGGIGTGELFF

abundance: .
d_gene: .
v_gene: TRBV2
j_gene: TRBJ2-7
CDR3nt: TGTGCCAGCACTATCTCGGGACTCCGGAGCTCCTATGAGCAGTACTTC
CDR3aa: CASTISGLRSSYEQYF

abundance: .
d_gene: .
v_gene: TRBV27
j_gene: TRBJ2-3
CDR3nt: TGTGGCACCGGACCCGACCCCCCAGATACGCAGTATTTT
CDR3aa: CGTGPDPPDTQYF

abundance: .
d_gene: .
v_gene: TRBV21-1
j_gene: TRBJ1-5
CDR3nt: TGTGCCAGCAGCAAAGGGGGCGAGGGCGGCCCGCCCCAGCATTTT
CDR3aa: CASSKGGEGGPPQHF

abundance: .
d_gene: .
v_gene: TRBV2
j_gene: TRBJ2-2
CDR3nt: TGTGCCAGCACTGGAGTGTCGAACACCGGGGAGCTGTTTTTT
CDR3aa: CASTGVSNTGELFF